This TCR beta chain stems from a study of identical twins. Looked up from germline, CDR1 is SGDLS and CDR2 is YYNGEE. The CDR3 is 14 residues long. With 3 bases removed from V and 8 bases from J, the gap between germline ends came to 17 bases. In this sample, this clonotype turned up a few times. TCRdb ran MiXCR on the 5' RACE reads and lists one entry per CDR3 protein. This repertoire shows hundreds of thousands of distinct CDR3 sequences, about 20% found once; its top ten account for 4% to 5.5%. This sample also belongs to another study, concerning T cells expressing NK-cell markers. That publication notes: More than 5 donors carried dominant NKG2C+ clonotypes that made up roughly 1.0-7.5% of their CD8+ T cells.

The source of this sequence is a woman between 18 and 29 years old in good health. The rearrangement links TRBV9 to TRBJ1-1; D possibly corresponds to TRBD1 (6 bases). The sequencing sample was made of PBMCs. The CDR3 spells CASSALVTGNEAFF. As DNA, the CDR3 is TGTGCCAGCAGCGCGCTGGTGACAGGCAACGAAGCTTTCTTT.